This T cell receptor (beta chain) was documented in a study of T cells after yellow fever vaccination. Study background: Preparing low-cell-number fractions relied on SMART-Seq v4 Ultra Low Input. Findings and limits, study-wide: In FACS-sorted repertoires, abundant clonotypes from the bulk population could appear as contaminants. Among all clonotypes, a small share was observed in both CD4 and CD8 compartments.

As regards this clonotype: The antigen is not known.

5'RACE template switching added a universal primer site and UMIs to TCR cDNA. In TCRdb, the 5' RACE reads were re-called with MiXCR into one record per CDR3 protein. The sample has about 400,000 distinct CDR3 sequences, under 7.5% seen once. The ends were cut back, 4 bases at V and 1 base at J, with 8 bases in the middle. Germline values: CDR1 SGHNT, CDR2 YYREEE (reference sequence). The length of the CDR3 is 13 residues. The receptor was derived from a man in his thirties or forties who received the YFV17D yellow fever vaccine. This specimen was PBMCs, taken 5 days after the yellow fever booster vaccination. V is TRBV5-4 and J is TRBJ1-1; D ambiguous. CDR3 loop: CASSLLKNTEAFF. CDR3 nucleotides: TGTGCCAGCAGCCTCTTAAAGAACACTGAAGCTTTCTTT.